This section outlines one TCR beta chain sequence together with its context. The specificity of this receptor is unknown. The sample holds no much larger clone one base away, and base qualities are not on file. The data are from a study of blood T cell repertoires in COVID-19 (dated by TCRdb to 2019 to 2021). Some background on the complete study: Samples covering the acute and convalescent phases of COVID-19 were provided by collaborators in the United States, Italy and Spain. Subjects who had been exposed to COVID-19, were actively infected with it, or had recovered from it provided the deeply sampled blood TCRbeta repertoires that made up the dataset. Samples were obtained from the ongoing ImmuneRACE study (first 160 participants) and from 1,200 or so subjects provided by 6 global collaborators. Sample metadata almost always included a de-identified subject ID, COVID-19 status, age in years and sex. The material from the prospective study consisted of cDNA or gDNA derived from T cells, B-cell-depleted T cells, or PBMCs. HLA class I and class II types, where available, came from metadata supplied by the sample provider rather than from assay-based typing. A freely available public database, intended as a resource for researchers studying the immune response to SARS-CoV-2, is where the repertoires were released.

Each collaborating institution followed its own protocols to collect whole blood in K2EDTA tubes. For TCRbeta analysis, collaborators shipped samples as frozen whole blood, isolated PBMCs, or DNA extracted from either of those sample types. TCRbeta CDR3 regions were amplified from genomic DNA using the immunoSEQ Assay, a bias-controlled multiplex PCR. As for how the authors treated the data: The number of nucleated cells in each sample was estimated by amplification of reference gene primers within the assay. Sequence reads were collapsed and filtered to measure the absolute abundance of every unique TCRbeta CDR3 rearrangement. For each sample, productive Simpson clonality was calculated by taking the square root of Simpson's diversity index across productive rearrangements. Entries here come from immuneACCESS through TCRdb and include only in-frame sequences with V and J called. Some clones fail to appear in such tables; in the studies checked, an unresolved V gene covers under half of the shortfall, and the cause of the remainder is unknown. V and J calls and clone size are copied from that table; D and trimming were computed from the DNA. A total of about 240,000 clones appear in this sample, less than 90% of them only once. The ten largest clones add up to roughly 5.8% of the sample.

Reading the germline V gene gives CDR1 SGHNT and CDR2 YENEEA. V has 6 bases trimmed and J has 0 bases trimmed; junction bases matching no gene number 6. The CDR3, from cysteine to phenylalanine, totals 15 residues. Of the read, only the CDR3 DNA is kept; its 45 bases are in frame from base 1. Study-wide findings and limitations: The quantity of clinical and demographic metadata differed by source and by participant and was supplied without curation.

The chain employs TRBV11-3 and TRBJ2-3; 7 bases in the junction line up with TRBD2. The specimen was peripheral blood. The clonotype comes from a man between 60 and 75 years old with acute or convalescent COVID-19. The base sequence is TGTGCCAGCAGACTAGCGATTACTAGCACAGATACGCAGTATTTT. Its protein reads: CASRLAITSTDTQYF.